Each of the 14 T cell receptor beta chains below was sequenced from the same sample in a study of OX40 agonist ivuxolimab in advanced cancers. Only in-frame clones appear in the TCRdb table, and some are missing; sequencing was by immunoSEQ multiplex PCR. Of fewer than 65,000 clones in the sample, around 89% were seen once. The material sequenced was CD4+ or CD8+ T cells sorted from blood, taken in a trial of the OX40 agonist ivuxolimab. These receptors were taken from an adult with an advanced solid tumor such as melanoma, head and neck, liver or kidney cancer.

This chain joins TRBV5-1 and TRBJ1-2; TRBD1 matches at 8 bases. V was pared by 2 bases and J by 6 bases, with 6 bases of the junction left unmatched. The CDR3 sequence is 14 residues long. Per germline, CDR1 SGHRS and CDR2 YFSETQ. DNA of the CDR3: TGCGCCAGCAGCTTAACGACAGGGGCCGATGGCTACACCTTC. It yields the protein CASSLTTGADGYTF.

This rearrangement joins TRBV5-1 to TRBJ1-2; tentatively, D is TRBD1 (6 bases). The CDR3 is made up of 14 amino acids. The V gene lost 4 bases and the J gene lost 0 bases, with 10 bases spanning the gap. CDR1 and CDR2 from the germline V gene are SGHRS and YFSETQ. The chain's CDR3 is CASSPGTTNYGYTF. The CDR3 DNA reads as TGCGCCAGCAGCCCAGGGACAACTAACTATGGCTACACCTTC.

Only a few counts were recorded for this clone. The genes are TRBV14 and TRBJ2-5; 8 bases agree with TRBD2. This CDR3 comprises 15 residues. The germline V gene has CDR1 SGHDN and CDR2 FVKESK. The V segment lost 1 base and the J segment 5 bases; nucleotides outside the gene matches: 6. The CDR3 spells CASSQALAGKETQYF. CDR3 nucleotides: TGTGCCAGCAGCCAAGCGTTAGCGGGAAAGGAGACCCAGTACTTC.

The genes are TRBV10-3 and TRBJ1-1, with D perhaps TRBD1 (6 bases). V was trimmed by 8 bases and J by 1 base, leaving 14 bases between them. Looked up from germline, CDR1 is ENHRY and CDR2 is SYGVKD. The CDR3 has 14 residues. The CDR3 loop reads CAIGRLGANTEAFF. In nucleotides, the CDR3 is TGTGCCATCGGCCGACTGGGGGCGAACACTGAAGCTTTCTTT.

V gene TRBV5-1 combines with J gene TRBJ2-1, with 9 nucleotides matching TRBD2. Germline assignment: CDR1 SGHRS and CDR2 YFSETQ. V dropped 3 bases and J dropped 3; count of bases not matched to a gene: 4. The CDR3 totals 15 residues. The CDR3, as DNA: TGCGCCAGCAGCTCAGCTAGCGGGAACTACAATGAGCAGTTCTTC. Protein product: CASSSASGNYNEQFF.

A single count supports this clone. This rearrangement joins TRBV4-2 to TRBJ2-1, with 10 positions matching TRBD2. Trimming took 1 base from V and 6 from J; bases not matched to a gene: 6. The CDR3 is made up of 16 amino acids. CDR1 LGHNA and CDR2 YNFKEQ come from the germline V gene. CDR3 loop: CASSQGWASGSNEQFF. The DNA for the CDR3 is TGTGCCAGCAGCCAAGGGTGGGCTAGCGGGAGCAATGAGCAGTTCTTC.

This clone appeared a single time. The CDR3 DNA reads as TGTGCCAGCAGCTGGCAAAGCCGGAGGGGTGAGCAGTTCTTC. Encoded protein: CASSWQSRRGEQFF. The chain employs TRBV7-2 and TRBJ2-1; perhaps TRBD2 as D (6 bases). V lost 4 bases and J lost 9, with 16 bases in between. The germline gives CDR1 SGHTA, CDR2 FQGNSA. The CDR3 totals 14 residues.

J is TRBJ1-2 and V is TRBV6-5; D gene ambiguous. This CDR3 has 13 amino acids. In germline, CDR1 is MNHEY, CDR2 SVGAGI. The germline V and J ends were trimmed by 2 bases and 9 bases, with 13 bases remaining between them. The CDR3 coding sequence is TGTGCCAGCAGTTACACTGAAGGATCGAGCTACACCTTC. Translated: CASSYTEGSSYTF.

J is TRBJ2-3 and V is TRBV18; 9 nucleotides line up with TRBD2. Looked up from germline, CDR1 is KGHSH and CDR2 is LQKENI. The CDR3 consists of 18 residues. V trimming: 0 bases; J trimming: 0 bases; junction bases outside the gene matches: 7. CDR3: CASSPPASSGVSTDTQYF. In nucleotides, the CDR3 is TGTGCCAGCTCACCACCTGCGTCTAGCGGGGTTAGCACAGATACGCAGTATTTT.

This chain's CDR3 is CASNSGQGPYEQYF. The CDR3 region has the DNA TGTGCCAGTAATTCGGGACAGGGTCCCTACGAGCAGTACTTC. V gene TRBV19 combines with J gene TRBJ2-7; TRBD1 agrees at 9 bases. The CDR3 is 14 residues long. V dropped 7 bases and J dropped 2; count of bases not matched to a gene: 6. Per germline, CDR1 LNHDA and CDR2 SQIVND (reference sequence).

The rearrangement links TRBV5-5 to TRBJ2-7; 9 positions agree with TRBD1. The CDR3 loop spans 15 amino acids. Trimming removed 0 bases from V and 2 bases from J; junction bases left unmatched: 3. CDR1 is SGHKS, CDR2 YYEKEE, per germline (reference sequence). CDR3 DNA sequence: TGTGCCAGCAGCTTGGCAGGGACAGGGACCTACGAGCAGTACTTC. Encoded protein: CASSLAGTGTYEQYF.

The chain combines TRBV5-8 with TRBJ2-2; no reliable D call. V was pared by 4 bases and J by 8 bases, with 15 bases between. This CDR3 is built from 14 residues. Per the germline V gene, CDR1 is SGHTS and CDR2 is YDEGEE. In DNA form, the CDR3 reads TGTGCCAGCAGCATTGGATTGATGGGGGGGGAGCTGTTTTTT. This codes for CASSIGLMGGELFF.

V and J are TRBV6-4 and TRBJ2-2; D is perhaps TRBD1 or TRBD2 (5 bases each). V was trimmed by 5 bases and J by 5 bases, leaving 15 bases between them. CDR3 length: 15 residues. Per germline, CDR1 MRHNA and CDR2 SNTAGT. The CDR3 sequence is CASSPARGGTGELFF. CDR3 in DNA: TGTGCCAGCAGTCCCGCGAGGGGCGGGACCGGGGAGCTGTTTTTT.

The J gene is TRBJ2-2, the V gene TRBV7-3; no reliable D call. The CDR3 spans 14 residues. Looked up from germline, CDR1 is SGHTA and CDR2 is FQGTGA. V lost 2 bases, J lost 4 bases, and 8 bases lay in between. The CDR3 reads CASSLGSVTGELFF. CDR3 coding DNA: TGTGCCAGCAGCTTAGGCTCCGTCACCGGGGAGCTGTTTTTT. The variable domain in full, with the rest retrieved from reference TRBV7-3 and TRBJ2-2, is GAGVSQTPSNKVTEKGKYVELRCDPISGHTALYWYRQSLGQGPEFLIYFQGTGAADDSGLPNDRFFAVRPEGSVSTLKIQRTERGDSAVYLCASSLGSVTGELFFGEGSRLTVL.